Below are 27 T cell receptor beta chains sequenced from a single sample in a study of T cell repertoires in cytomegalovirus infection. For these receptors, no antigen is known. TCRdb reprocessed the reads via MiXCR and lists one record per CDR3 protein. The table records 700,000 to 900,000 distinct CDR3 sequences, about 29% of them present only once. The sequencing here drew on cultured CD8+ T cells from PBMCs, taken from culture after CMV antigen stimulation. The receptors were gathered from a human donor in good health (CMV status not recorded). Some clones in this sample may be carry-over from other donors' samples.

The chain has TRBV7-6 and TRBJ2-5, with TRBD2 matching 9 bases. CDR1 is SGHVS, CDR2 FNYEAQ, per germline. This CDR3 region has 16 residues. The ends lost 5 bases at V and 3 bases at J; junction bases unmatched: 10. The CDR3 bases are TGTGCCAGCAGCCCCAAGCGGGGGGAGACAAAAGAGACCCAGTACTTC. It yields the protein CASSPKRGETKETQYF.

This clonotype was counted at least ten times. The CDR3 protein is CASSPGTVDNQPQHF. CDR3 coding DNA: TGTGCCAGCAGCCCAGGGACAGTGGACAATCAGCCCCAGCATTTT. The chain combines TRBV7-2 with TRBJ1-5, with 7 bases matching TRBD1. Germline CDR1 reads SGHTA; CDR2 reads FQGNSA. This CDR3 contains 15 residues. The trim removed 5 bases at V and 3 bases at J, leaving 7 bases unmatched.

This clonotype was observed a handful of times. The chain couples TRBV12-3 or TRBV12-4 to TRBJ2-3, with 7 bases lining up with TRBD2. Germline trimming cut 8 bases from V and 6 bases from J; bases unmatched to any gene: 11. The CDR3 is 14 amino acids. The CDR3 protein is CASLYGLVGDTQYF. The CDR3 nucleotides read TGTGCCAGCCTTTATGGACTAGTTGGCGATACGCAGTATTTT.

This clonotype has a count of ten or more. The rearrangement uses TRBV7-2 and TRBJ2-1, with D uncertain. Trimming took 1 base from V and 3 from J, leaving 7 bases between them. The CDR3 has 14 amino acids. Germline values: CDR1 SGHTA, CDR2 FQGNSA. The CDR3 nucleotides read TGTGCCAGCAGCTTAGTTGGGAACTACAATGAGCAGTTCTTC. As protein: CASSLVGNYNEQFF.

The chain uses TRBV12-3 or TRBV12-4 and TRBJ2-7, with D perhaps assigned TRBD1 or TRBD2 (5 bases each). This CDR3 comprises 14 residues. V lost 8 bases and J lost 6, with 20 bases in between. This chain's CDR3 is CASSGPKRWSEQYF. DNA for the CDR3: TGTGCCAGCTCGGGGCCCAAAAGATGGAGCGAGCAGTACTTC.

The chain's CDR3 is CASSEPGTENQPQHF. In DNA, the CDR3 is TGTGCCAGCAGTGAACCCGGGACAGAAAATCAGCCCCAGCATTTT. The chain links TRBV25-1 to TRBJ1-5; 7 bases agree with TRBD1. Germline V CDR1 and CDR2: MGHDK, SYGVNS. Losses at the gene ends were 2 bases for V and 4 bases for J; bases not matched to a gene: 5. The length of the CDR3 is 15 residues.

The rearrangement links TRBV12-3 or TRBV12-4 to TRBJ1-5, with D tentatively TRBD1 (6 bases). The V gene lost 5 bases and the J gene lost 2 bases, with 13 bases spanning the gap. This CDR3 is 15 amino acids long. The CDR3 reads CASSAGTRGNQPQHF. As DNA, the CDR3 is TGTGCCAGCAGTGCCGGGACAAGAGGCAATCAGCCCCAGCATTTT.

The J gene is TRBJ1-2, the V gene TRBV12-3 or TRBV12-4; no reliable D call. CDR3 size: 12 residues. CDR3 loop: CANKVAPWGYTF. For the CDR3, the DNA is TGTGCGAACAAGGTCGCGCCGTGGGGCTACACCTTC.

The V and J genes are TRBV12-3 or TRBV12-4 and TRBJ2-4, with D tentatively TRBD1 (6 bases). V lost 5 bases to trimming and J lost 5 bases, with 16 bases between them. The CDR3 spans 15 residues. The CDR3 DNA reads TGTGCCAGCAGTCCTGGGGGCAGAGGTCAAAACATTCAGTACTTC. It encodes CASSPGGRGQNIQYF.

This clonotype was recorded a few times. This rearrangement joins TRBV19 to TRBJ1-4; TRBD1 matches 7 bases. In germline, CDR1 is LNHDA, CDR2 SQIVND (reference sequence). The CDR3 extends over 14 amino acids. Trimming took 7 bases from V and 7 from J; bases not matched to a gene: 9. CDR3 region: CASTTGAIPEKLFF. The CDR3 DNA follows: TGTGCCAGTACCACAGGGGCCATCCCTGAAAAACTGTTTTTT.

The gene calls are TRBV27 and TRBJ2-1; tentative D call: TRBD2 (6 bases). This CDR3 has 15 residues. V lost 2 bases and J lost 4, with 12 bases in between. In germline, CDR1 is MNHEY, CDR2 SMNVEV (reference sequence). CDR3 coding DNA: TGTGCCAGCAGTTTACGGGGGACCCCATACAATGAGCAGTTCTTC. Its protein product is CASSLRGTPYNEQFF.

This clonotype was seen only a few times. The chain employs TRBV12-3 or TRBV12-4 and TRBJ1-3; no reliable D call. The CDR3 loop spans 14 amino acids. V dropped 6 bases and J dropped 2 bases, with 11 bases sitting between them. CDR3 region: CASRHPGTGNTIYF. CDR3 nucleotide sequence: TGTGCCAGCAGGCATCCGGGGACTGGAAACACCATATATTTT.

This clonotype was recorded once. The CDR3 nucleotides are TGTGCCAGCAGTGAATTTGGGACAGGGGCCTACGAGCAGTACGTC. Translating gives CASSEFGTGAYEQYV. J is TRBJ2-7 and V is TRBV6-2 or TRBV6-3; 10 bases map to TRBD1. The germline V gene encodes CDR1 MNHEY and CDR2 SVGEGT. V was pared by 5 bases and J by 2 bases, with 6 bases of the junction left unmatched. The CDR3 extends over 15 amino acids.

Details on this clonotype: A junction boundary mismatches the germline segment, possibly from a read error. This chain links TRBV3-1 with TRBJ1-4, with 9 bases aligning to TRBD1. This CDR3 contains 15 residues. Germline V lookup: CDR1 LGHDT, CDR2 YNNKEL (reference sequence). The CDR3 DNA reads TGTGCCAGCAGCCAACCGGGACAGGGAAAAGAAAAACTATTTTTT. It translates to CASSQPGQGKEKLFF.

This clonotype came up a few times. J is TRBJ2-1 and V is TRBV4-1; D gene unclear. Germline values: CDR1 MGHRA, CDR2 YSYEKL. V was pared by 0 bases and J by 3 bases, with 9 bases between. CDR3 length equals 15 residues. The CDR3 nucleotides are TGCGCCAGCAGCCAAGAGGGCCTTTACTACAATGAGCAGTTCTTC. This sequence encodes CASSQEGLYYNEQFF.

The chain links TRBV6-6 to TRBJ2-7, with a weak D call TRBD2 (5 bases). The CDR3 sequence is 13 residues long. Trimming stripped 5 bases from V and 3 bases from J, with 11 bases between. Germline V gene data show CDR1 as MNHNY and CDR2 as SVGAGI (reference sequence). The CDR3 DNA reads as TGTGCCAGCAGTGTGAATGGAGGCTACGAGCAGTACTTC. Encoded protein: CASSVNGGYEQYF.

This clonotype has a handful of counts. The rearrangement joins TRBV6-2 or TRBV6-3 to TRBJ1-1; the D gene is possibly TRBD1 (6 bases). CDR1 and CDR2 from the germline V gene are MNHEY and SVGEGT. The CDR3 has 15 amino acids. Trimming left V 0 bases short and J 4 bases short, with 12 bases between. This CDR3 reads CASSYSIGQSTEAFF. The CDR3 DNA follows: TGTGCCAGCAGTTACTCGATCGGACAGAGCACTGAAGCTTTCTTT.

This clonotype was recorded at least ten times. The V call is TRBV7-9, the J call TRBJ2-2; D may be TRBD2 (5 bases). Germline V CDR1 and CDR2: SEHNR, FQNEAQ (reference sequence). CDR3 size: 15 residues. The ends were cut back, 1 base at V and 5 bases at J, with 11 bases in the middle. The CDR3 loop reads CASSLVSGRTGELFF. The CDR3, as DNA: TGTGCCAGCAGCTTAGTCTCGGGGAGAACCGGGGAGCTGTTTTTT.

The chain links TRBV6-2 or TRBV6-3 to TRBJ1-2; perhaps TRBD1 as D (6 bases). V was clipped by 8 bases and J by 3 bases, with 16 bases between them. The germline V gene encodes CDR1 MNHEY and CDR2 SVGEGT. This CDR3 has 14 amino acids. CDR3 bases: TGTGCCAGCGGGACACTCAGGGTCGACTATGGCTACACCTTC. This gives the protein CASGTLRVDYGYTF.

The chain has TRBV5-1 and TRBJ2-3; D perhaps matches TRBD2 (6 bases). Germline loops: CDR1 SGHRS, CDR2 YFSETQ. Trimming took 7 bases from V and 1 from J, leaving 16 bases between them. This CDR3 contains 15 residues. DNA for the CDR3: TGCGCCAGCTCTCTCCATGTAGCGGGCACAGATACGCAGTATTTT. This sequence encodes CASSLHVAGTDTQYF.

About this clonotype itself: A much more abundant neighbour one base away suggests this may be a read error. The J gene is TRBJ1-5, the V gene TRBV12-3 or TRBV12-4; a possible D gene is TRBD1 (6 bases). V was pared by 4 bases and J by 5 bases, with 12 bases between. This CDR3 has 14 amino acids. CDR3 amino acids: CASSWRGVYQPQHF. The CDR3 DNA sequence: TGTGCCAGCAGTTGGAGGGGGGTGTATCAGCCCCAGCATTTT.

This clonotype has ten or more counts. This sequence joins TRBV24-1 and TRBJ2-2; D might be TRBD2 (7 bases). This CDR3 is built from 15 residues. CDR1 is KGHDR and CDR2 is SFDVKD in the germline V gene. V dropped 0 bases and J dropped 6 bases, with 10 bases sitting between them. CDR3 loop: CATSDLRGAPGELFF. The CDR3 region has the DNA TGTGCCACCAGTGATTTGCGGGGGGCCCCCGGGGAGCTGTTTTTT.

The chain uses TRBV12-3 or TRBV12-4 and TRBJ2-2; D possibly uses TRBD1 or TRBD2 (7 bases each). V shed 5 bases and J shed 3 bases, with 19 bases lying between them. The CDR3 contains 17 residues. CDR3 region: CASSGEGAGRDTGELFF. For the CDR3, the DNA is TGTGCCAGCAGTGGGGAGGGGGCAGGGAGAGACACCGGGGAGCTGTTTTTT.

The rearrangement links TRBV19 to TRBJ2-1, with D perhaps being TRBD1 or TRBD2 (5 bases each). Trimming left V 1 base short and J 10 bases short, with 11 bases between. From germline, CDR1 is LNHDA and CDR2 SQIVND (reference sequence). This CDR3 has 13 residues. The CDR3 is CASSIAKGREQFF. CDR3 DNA sequence: TGTGCCAGTAGTATAGCGAAGGGACGGGAGCAGTTCTTC.

The rearrangement links TRBV7-9 to TRBJ2-5, with TRBD2 as a possible D gene (5 bases). V was cut by 5 bases and J by 5 bases, with 15 bases left in between. The CDR3 has 14 amino acids. Germline loops: CDR1 SEHNR, CDR2 FQNEAQ (reference sequence). CDR3 sequence reads: CASSARVGGETQYF. The CDR3 DNA follows: TGTGCCAGCAGCGCCCGGGTCGGCGGGGAGACCCAGTACTTC.

The genes are TRBV4-1 and TRBJ2-3; unclear D gene. The CDR3 is made up of 14 amino acids. The V end lost 1 base, the J end lost 4 bases, and 9 bases lay between the germline ends. Germline CDR1 reads MGHRA; CDR2 reads YSYEKL. CDR3 bases: TGCGCCAGCAGCCAAGTTGGGTCCCCAGATACGCAGTATTTT. This gives the protein CASSQVGSPDTQYF.

This chain uses TRBV13 with TRBJ1-6; possible D gene TRBD1, 6 bases. Trimming cost V 5 bases and J 6 bases, with 20 bases left between them. The CDR3 loop spans 17 amino acids. CDR1 and CDR2 (germline): PRHDT, FYEKMQ (reference sequence). The CDR3 loop is CASSVYSQGKSNSPLHF. The CDR3 DNA sequence: TGTGCCAGCAGCGTTTATAGCCAGGGGAAATCTAATTCACCCCTCCACTTT.